These 8 T cell receptor beta chains share one sample of origin, sequenced in a study of blood T cell repertoires in COVID-19. Sequencing used immunoSEQ multiplex PCR; TCRdb keeps in-frame clones, though not all of them. The table includes approximately 89,000 clones, around 85% detected once. The sample comprised peripheral blood. These receptors were collected from an older woman with acute or convalescent COVID-19.

The V gene is TRBV6-4, the J gene TRBJ1-1, with D unclear. The CDR3 consists of 13 residues. The germline V gene has CDR1 MRHNA and CDR2 SNTAGT. V lost 4 bases and J 3 bases, leaving 9 bases between the germline ends. As DNA, the CDR3 is TGTGCCAGCAGTGCCTCACAGTACACTGAAGCTTTCTTT. Translating it yields CASSASQYTEAFF.

Turning to this clone: Additional DNA sequences in this sample encode the identical CDR3. The V gene is TRBV4-1, the J gene TRBJ1-2; D gene ambiguous. The CDR3 spans 12 residues. Per germline, CDR1 MGHRA and CDR2 YSYEKL. V was pared by 1 base and J by 7 bases, with 7 bases between. CDR3 sequence: CASSQARGGYTF. For the CDR3, the DNA is TGCGCCAGCAGCCAAGCTCGGGGTGGCTACACCTTC.

On this clone itself: Being one base from a much bigger clone, this may be a read error. The chain joins TRBV7-2 to TRBJ2-2; 7 nucleotides match TRBD2. CDR1 is SGHTA, CDR2 FQGNSA, per germline. V lost 10 bases, J lost 4 bases, and 12 bases stayed unmatched. The CDR3 totals 15 residues. The DNA of the CDR3 is TGTGCCAACAGGCCTCCGGGACTAAGCACCGGGGAGCTGTTTTTT. It yields the protein CANRPPGLSTGELFF.

The chain carries TRBV19 and TRBJ2-1; 13 bases fit TRBD2. This CDR3 is 14 amino acids long. Losses at the gene ends were 8 bases for V and 7 bases for J; bases not matched to a gene: 5. Germline CDR1 and CDR2: LNHDA and SQIVND (reference sequence). For the CDR3, the DNA is TGTGCCAGTCACTGGGGACTAGCGGGAAATGAGCAGTTCTTC. It is translated as CASHWGLAGNEQFF.

This sequence joins TRBV5-6 and TRBJ2-6; 8 bases fit TRBD1. Germline CDR1 reads SGHDT; CDR2 reads YYEEEE. The CDR3 runs to 15 residues. After removal of 3 bases from V and 4 bases from J, the junction contained 3 bases not matched to a gene. CDR3: CASSSQGVGANVLTF. CDR3 in DNA: TGTGCCAGCAGCTCACAGGGGGTCGGGGCCAACGTCCTGACTTTC. Supplemented by reference TRBV5-6 and TRBJ2-6, the full variable domain reads DAGVTQSPTHLIKTRGQQVTLRCSPKSGHDTVSWYQQALGQGPQFIFQYYEEEERQRGNFPDRFSGHQFPNYSSELNVNALLLGDSALYLCASSSQGVGANVLTFGAGSRLTVL.

As DNA, the CDR3 is TGTGCCAGCAGTTACTACCGGACAGGTAGCAATCAGCCCCAGCATTTT. Residues: CASSYYRTGSNQPQHF. This chain uses TRBV6-6 with TRBJ1-5; 7 nucleotides agree with TRBD1. The ends lost 1 base at V and 0 bases at J; junction bases unmatched: 3. CDR1 and CDR2 (germline): MNHNY, SVGAGI (reference sequence). There are 16 residues in the CDR3.

This clone has only one observation. This chain joins TRBV30 and TRBJ2-1, with 8 bases aligning to TRBD2. Germline V gene sequence: CDR1 GTSNPN, CDR2 SVGIG (reference sequence). This CDR3 has 16 residues. With V trimmed by 4 bases and J by 1 base, 9 bases remained unmatched. In nucleotides, the CDR3 is TGTGCCTGGATCCAGGGCGGGAGGCCTTCCTACAATGAGCAGTTCTTC. As protein: CAWIQGGRPSYNEQFF.

V usage is TRBV3-1 (or the pseudogene TRBV3-2) and J usage is TRBJ2-2; the match to TRBD1 covers 9 bases. Germline V gives CDR1 LGHDT, CDR2 YNNKEL (reference sequence). The CDR3 runs to 15 residues. J gave up 7 bases and V 3 bases, and 6 bases lay outside the gene matches. CDR3 in DNA: TGTGCCAGCAGCCAGGGACAGGGAAGAAACGGGGAGCTGTTTTTT. Protein: CASSQGQGRNGELFF.